These 10 T cell receptor beta chains originate from one sample sequenced in a study of T cells in Graves' hyperthyroidism and ophthalmopathy. Amplified regions were TCR beta CDR3 sequences from RNA transcripts. First-round RT-PCR of the TCR CDR3 relied on the HTBI primer set. TCRdb independently ran MiXCR on the multiplex PCR reads; one entry per CDR3 protein. Here the sample spans 660,000 or so distinct CDR3 sequences, around 21% being singletons. The specimen sequenced was blood. These receptors were obtained from a man under 40 with Graves' ophthalmopathy.

The chain combines TRBV24-1 with TRBJ2-3; 13 nucleotides match TRBD2. V lost 4 bases and J lost 6; bases outside the gene matches: 3. Germline V gene data show CDR1 as KGHDR and CDR2 as SFDVKD. CDR3 length: 15 residues. The CDR3 spells CATSDGLAGVDTQYF. The CDR3 bases are TGTGCCACCAGTGACGGACTAGCGGGAGTGGATACGCAGTATTTT.

This clonotype has a count of ten or more. The chain employs TRBV28 and TRBJ2-7, with D perhaps TRBD1 (5 bases). V lost 5 bases, J lost 2 bases, and 13 bases lay in between. There are 14 residues in the CDR3. CDR1 and CDR2 from the germline V gene are MDHEN and SYDVKM. CDR3: CASSVWTPAYEQYF. CDR3 DNA sequence: TGTGCCAGCAGTGTGTGGACACCAGCCTACGAGCAGTACTTC.

V usage is TRBV7-3 and J usage is TRBJ2-1; 12 bases fit TRBD1. The CDR3 consists of 15 residues. The germline V gene has CDR1 SGHTA and CDR2 FQGTGA. V lost 5 bases to trimming and J lost 10 bases; unmatched junction nucleotides: 9. The CDR3 sequence is CASSPRPGQGAEQFF. The CDR3 DNA sequence: TGTGCCAGCAGCCCGAGGCCGGGACAGGGGGCCGAGCAGTTCTTC.

This clonotype came up many times. The rearrangement uses TRBV4-2 and TRBJ2-1; possibly TRBD1 for D (5 bases). V lost 1 base and J lost 3, with 7 bases in between. Germline values: CDR1 LGHNA, CDR2 YNFKEQ. This CDR3 has 14 amino acids. CDR3 amino acids: CASSQVGHYNEQFF. Written as DNA, the CDR3 is TGTGCCAGCAGCCAAGTAGGACACTACAATGAGCAGTTCTTC.

This clonotype was found a few times. The V call is TRBV6-5, the J call TRBJ2-3; possibly TRBD2 for D (5 bases). This CDR3 region has 13 residues. Germline CDR1 MNHEY, CDR2 SVGAGI. V lost 6 bases, J lost 6 bases, and 13 bases lay in between. This CDR3 reads CASRTGFTDTQYF. CDR3 in DNA: TGTGCCAGCAGGACGGGATTCACGGATACGCAGTATTTT.

Comments on this clonotype: A much larger clone lies one base from this, so it may be a read error. This chain uses TRBV12-3 or TRBV12-4 with TRBJ1-5; TRBD1 might be the D (5 bases). V shed 3 bases and J shed 0 bases, with 9 bases lying between them. The CDR3 length is 15 residues. The CDR3: CASSFGGVSNQPQHF. As DNA, the CDR3 is TGTGCCAGCAGTTTCGGAGGGGTTAGCAATCAGCCCCAGCATTTT.

This clonotype turned up a few times. The rearrangement links TRBV20-1 to TRBJ1-2; 9 positions agree with TRBD1. The CDR3 has 13 residues. V trimming: 3 bases; J trimming: 8 bases; junction bases outside the gene matches: 7. Per germline, CDR1 DFQATT and CDR2 SNEGSKA (reference sequence). The CDR3 region is CSARGTGREGYTF. The DNA for the CDR3 is TGCAGTGCTAGGGGGACAGGGAGGGAGGGCTACACCTTC.

The V call is TRBV10-2, the J call TRBJ2-1; 12 bases align to TRBD2. V was pared by 6 bases and J by 7 bases, with 7 bases of the junction left unmatched. The CDR3 contains 15 residues. From germline, CDR1 is WSHSY and CDR2 SAAADI. CDR3 in amino acids: CASRTSGSKSNEQFF. For the CDR3, the DNA is TGCGCCAGCAGGACTAGCGGGAGTAAAAGTAATGAGCAGTTCTTC.

The V gene is TRBV6-2 or TRBV6-3, the J gene TRBJ1-5; a possible D gene is TRBD1 (6 bases). The V end was cut by 2 bases, the J end by 4 bases, with 12 bases between. Germline V CDR1 and CDR2: MNHEY, SVGEGT. The CDR3 sequence is 15 residues long. CDR3 sequence: CASSYQGWENQPQHF. CDR3 bases: TGTGCCAGCAGTTACCAGGGGTGGGAAAATCAGCCCCAGCATTTT.

This sequence joins TRBV28 and TRBJ1-3, with D hard to call. Germline-derived CDR1 and CDR2 are MDHEN and SYDVKM. The CDR3 runs to 12 residues. Trimming removed 6 bases from V and 5 bases from J, with 8 bases in between. CDR3: CASSLRRNTIYF. DNA of the CDR3: TGTGCCAGCAGCCTTAGAAGAAACACCATATATTTT.